The sequence of this T cell receptor (beta chain) was determined in a study of cytomegalovirus exposure and HLA in healthy donors. The germline gives CDR1 LGHNA, CDR2 YSLEER. The V and J ends lost 1 base and 7 bases respectively, with 14 bases between them. This CDR3 spans 15 amino acids. In the PCR, 60 Vbeta and 13 Jbeta primers were used. Sequencing was performed with immunoSEQ multiplex PCR; in TCRdb, only in-frame clones are kept and a portion is missing. The data hold under 200,000 clones, with 70% to 85% observed a single time. The clonotype comes from a man aged 45-65 years in good health and CMV-seropositive. This sequence joins TRBV4-3 and TRBJ1-5, with D perhaps TRBD1 (5 bases). The sequenced sample was PBMCs. The CDR3 loop reads CASSQGVEGLQPQHF. The CDR3 bases are TGCGCCAGCAGCCAAGGGGTGGAGGGGTTGCAGCCCCAGCATTTT.